The present entry profiles one T cell receptor beta chain with its context. Repertoires were generated with immunoSEQ multiplex PCR, while TCRdb's copy carries only in-frame clones and drops some. The table includes about 110,000 clones, about 86% detected once. These data belong to a study of T cell responses to AZD1222 COVID-19 vaccine. The TCR was taken from an adult in good health. The specimen was peripheral blood, collected on day 0 of AZD1222 vaccination.

CDR3 amino acids: CASSRSWTGDNEQFF. CDR3 DNA: TGTGCCAGCAGCCGGTCGTGGACAGGGGACAATGAGCAGTTCTTC. The chain joins TRBV3-1 (or the pseudogene TRBV3-2) to TRBJ2-1; TRBD1 agrees at 9 bases. The CDR3 runs 15 residues. Germline CDR1 LGHDT, CDR2 YNNKEL (reference sequence). Trimming took 4 bases from V and 5 from J; bases not matched to a gene: 6.